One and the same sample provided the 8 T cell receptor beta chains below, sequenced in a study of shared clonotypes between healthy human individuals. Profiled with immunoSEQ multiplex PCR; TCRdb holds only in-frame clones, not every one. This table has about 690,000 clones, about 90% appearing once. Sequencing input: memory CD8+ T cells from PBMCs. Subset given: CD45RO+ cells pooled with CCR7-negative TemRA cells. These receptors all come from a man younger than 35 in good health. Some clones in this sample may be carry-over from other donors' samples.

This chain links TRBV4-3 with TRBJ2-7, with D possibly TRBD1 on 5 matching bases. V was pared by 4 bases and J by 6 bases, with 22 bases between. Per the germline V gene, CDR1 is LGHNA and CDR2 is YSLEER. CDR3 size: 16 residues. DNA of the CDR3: TGCGCCAGCAGCCGTAGGGGCGATGGATATTTGGGCGAGCAGTACTTC. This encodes CASSRRGDGYLGEQYF.

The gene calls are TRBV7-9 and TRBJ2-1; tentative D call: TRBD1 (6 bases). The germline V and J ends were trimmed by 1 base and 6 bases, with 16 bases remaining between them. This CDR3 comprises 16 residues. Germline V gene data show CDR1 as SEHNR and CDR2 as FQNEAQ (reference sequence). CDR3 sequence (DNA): TGTGCCAGCAGCTTAGGTGGTTGGGTCAGGGGCAATGAGCAGTTCTTC. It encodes CASSLGGWVRGNEQFF. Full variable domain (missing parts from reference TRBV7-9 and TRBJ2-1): DTGVSQNPRHKITKRGQNVTFRCDPISEHNRLYWYRQTLGQGPEFLTYFQNEAQLEKSRLLSDRFSAERPKGSFSTLEIQRTEQGDSAMYLCASSLGGWVRGNEQFFGPGTRLTVL.

CDR3 nucleotide sequence: TGTGCCAGCAGTCCCAATCCGGCAGGGGCTCCCTATGGCTACACCTTC. This codes for CASSPNPAGAPYGYTF. The V call is TRBV27, the J call TRBJ1-2; the D gene is possibly TRBD1 (6 bases). This CDR3 contains 16 residues. Trimming shortened V by 5 bases and J by 4 bases, and 20 bases separated the two germline ends. CDR1 MNHEY and CDR2 SMNVEV come from the germline V gene (reference sequence).

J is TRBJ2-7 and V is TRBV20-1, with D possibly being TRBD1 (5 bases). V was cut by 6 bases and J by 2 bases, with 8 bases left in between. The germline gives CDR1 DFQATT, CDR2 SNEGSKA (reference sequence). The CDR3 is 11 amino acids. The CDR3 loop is CSAVQAYEQYF. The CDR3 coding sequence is TGCAGTGCCGTACAGGCCTACGAGCAGTACTTC.

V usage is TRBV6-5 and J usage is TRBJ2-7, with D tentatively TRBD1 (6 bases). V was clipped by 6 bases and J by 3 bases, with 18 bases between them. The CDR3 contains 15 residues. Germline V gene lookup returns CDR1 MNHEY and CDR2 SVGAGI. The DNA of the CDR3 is TGTGCCAGCAGCCTCGGCGGCAGGGGTAGCTACGAGCAGTACTTC. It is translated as CASSLGGRGSYEQYF.

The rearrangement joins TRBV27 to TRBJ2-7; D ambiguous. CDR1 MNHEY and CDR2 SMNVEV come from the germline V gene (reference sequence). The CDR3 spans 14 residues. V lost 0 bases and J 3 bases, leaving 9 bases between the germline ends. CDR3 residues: CASSLSPYDYEQYF. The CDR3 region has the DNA TGTGCCAGCAGTTTATCTCCATATGACTACGAGCAGTACTTC.

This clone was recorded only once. The CDR3 sequence: CASSPIRGGENEQFF. The CDR3 bases are TGTGCCAGCTCACCAATTCGCGGGGGAGAAAATGAGCAGTTCTTC. The chain uses TRBV18 and TRBJ2-1; 7 nucleotides align to TRBD2. The CDR3 is 15 residues long. The germline gives CDR1 KGHSH, CDR2 LQKENI. V shed 2 bases, J shed 7 bases, and the junction held 8 bases outside the gene matches.

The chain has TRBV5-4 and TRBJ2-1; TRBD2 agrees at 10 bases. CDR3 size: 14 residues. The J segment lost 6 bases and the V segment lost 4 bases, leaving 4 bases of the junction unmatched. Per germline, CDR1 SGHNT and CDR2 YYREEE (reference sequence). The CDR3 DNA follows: TGTGCCAGCAGCACGGGACTAGCGCTCAATGAGCAGTTCTTC. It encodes CASSTGLALNEQFF.